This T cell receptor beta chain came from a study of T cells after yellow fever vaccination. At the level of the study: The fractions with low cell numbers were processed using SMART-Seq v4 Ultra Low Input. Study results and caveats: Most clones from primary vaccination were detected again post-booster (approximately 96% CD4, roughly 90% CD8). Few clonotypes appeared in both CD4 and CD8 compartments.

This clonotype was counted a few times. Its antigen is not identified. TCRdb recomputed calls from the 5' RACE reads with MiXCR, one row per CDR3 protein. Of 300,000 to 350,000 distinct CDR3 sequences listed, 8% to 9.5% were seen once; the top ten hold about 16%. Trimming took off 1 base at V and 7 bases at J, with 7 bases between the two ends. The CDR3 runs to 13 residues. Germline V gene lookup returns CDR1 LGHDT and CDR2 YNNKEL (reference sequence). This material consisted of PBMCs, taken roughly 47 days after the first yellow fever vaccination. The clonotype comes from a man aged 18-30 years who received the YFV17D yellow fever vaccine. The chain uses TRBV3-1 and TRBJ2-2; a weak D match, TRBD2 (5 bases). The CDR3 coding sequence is TGTGCCAGCAGCCAAGCCCGGGACGGGGAGCTGTTTTTT. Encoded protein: CASSQARDGELFF.